This entry lists 21 T cell receptor beta chains sequenced from one sample in a study of cytotoxic CD8 clonotypes in ibrutinib-treated CLL. Generated by immunoSEQ multiplex PCR, the TCRdb table keeps only in-frame clones and is missing some. The sample lists 100,000 to 150,000 clones, approximately 85% occurring once. The sequences come from PBMCs, collected after 24 months of ibrutinib treatment. All receptors come from a human donor with chronic lymphocytic leukemia.

This clone was observed once. The chain employs TRBV18 and TRBJ1-4, with 9 bases fitting TRBD1. Germline values: CDR1 KGHSH, CDR2 LQKENI. CDR3 length: 14 residues. Trimming removed 6 bases from V and 4 bases from J; junction bases left unmatched: 3. The CDR3: CASSQDRGNEKLFF. CDR3 coding DNA: TGTGCCAGCTCTCAGGACAGGGGTAATGAAAAACTGTTTTTT. The variable domain in full, completed from reference TRBV18 and TRBJ1-4, reads NAGVMQNPRHLVRRRGQEARLRCSPMKGHSHVYWYRQLPEEGLKFMVYLQKENIIDESGMPKERFSAEFPKEGPSILRIQQVVRGDSAAYFCASSQDRGNEKLFFGSGTQLSVL.

The chain is built from TRBV28 and TRBJ2-7; 7 bases map to TRBD1. Losses at the gene ends were 5 bases for V and 6 bases for J; bases not matched to a gene: 7. Germline V gene data show CDR1 as MDHEN and CDR2 as SYDVKM. The CDR3 runs to 13 residues. CDR3: CASSGDRVFEQYF. The CDR3 coding sequence is TGTGCCAGCAGTGGTGACAGGGTGTTCGAGCAGTACTTC.

This chain uses TRBV7-9 with TRBJ2-7; possibly TRBD2 for D (6 bases). The V gene's germline CDR1 is SEHNR and CDR2 FQNEAQ (reference sequence). The CDR3 loop spans 13 amino acids. V was shortened by 4 bases and J by 6 bases, with 13 bases between the two germline ends. CDR3 protein: CASSWEDSREQYF. As DNA, the CDR3 is TGTGCCAGCAGCTGGGAGGACTCCCGCGAGCAGTACTTC.

This chain uses TRBV18 with TRBJ2-7; D possibly uses TRBD1 or TRBD2 (5 bases each). The V gene's germline CDR1 is KGHSH and CDR2 LQKENI. Trimming took off 0 bases at V and 2 bases at J, with 5 bases between the two ends. The CDR3 length is 13 residues. The CDR3 reads CASSPPGPYEQYF. CDR3 DNA sequence: TGTGCCAGCTCACCACCGGGACCCTACGAGCAGTACTTC.

This clone was detected a few times. The rearrangement uses TRBV5-1 and TRBJ1-1, with 8 nucleotides matching TRBD1. Germline CDR1 SGHRS, CDR2 YFSETQ. This CDR3 comprises 13 residues. After removal of 4 bases from V and 11 bases from J, the junction contained 10 bases not matched to a gene. The chain's CDR3 is CASSADRDRRAFF. CDR3 in DNA: TGCGCCAGCAGCGCGGACAGGGACCGACGGGCTTTCTTT.

The CDR3, as DNA: TGCGCCAGCAGCCAAGAGAGGGCAGGGACAGAGACCCAGTACTTC. It codes for CASSQERAGTETQYF. V gene TRBV4-1 combines with J gene TRBJ2-5; D possibly uses TRBD1 or TRBD2 (5 bases each). The CDR3 length is 15 residues. V was clipped by 0 bases and J by 4 bases, with 12 bases between them. CDR1 and CDR2 from the germline V gene are MGHRA and YSYEKL.

The chain carries TRBV28 and TRBJ1-2; D gene uncertain. The V end was cut by 8 bases, the J end by 5 bases, with 12 bases between. Per the germline V gene, CDR1 is MDHEN and CDR2 is SYDVKM. The CDR3 loop spans 12 amino acids. CDR3 amino acids: CASSRYAYGYTF. The CDR3 coding sequence is TGTGCCAGCTCGAGGTATGCGTATGGCTACACCTTC.

The chain carries TRBV4-2 and TRBJ2-7; TRBD2 matches at 7 bases. The CDR3 spans 16 residues. CDR1 and CDR2 from the germline V gene are LGHNA and YNFKEQ. J gave up 0 bases and V 3 bases, and 8 bases lay outside the gene matches. This CDR3 reads CASSHGGASGSYEQYF. DNA of the CDR3: TGTGCCAGCAGCCATGGCGGGGCTAGCGGCTCCTACGAGCAGTACTTC.

Only one count was recorded for this clone. This chain uses TRBV5-1 with TRBJ2-2; 11 bases fit TRBD2. V dropped 4 bases and J dropped 6; count of bases not matched to a gene: 11. Germline V gene data show CDR1 as SGHRS and CDR2 as YFSETQ. The CDR3 has 17 amino acids. The CDR3 here is CASSRITSGGPPGELFF. In nucleotides, the CDR3 is TGCGCCAGCAGCCGCATTACTAGCGGGGGCCCCCCCGGGGAGCTGTTTTTT.

The chain uses TRBV6-1 and TRBJ2-3; 7 positions agree with TRBD2. Germline CDR1 is MNHNS and CDR2 is SASEGT. Trimming at V came to 7 bases and at J to 2 bases, leaving 3 bases not matched to a gene. This CDR3 comprises 13 residues. CDR3 residues: CASMGGNTDTQYF. Written as DNA, the CDR3 is TGTGCCAGCATGGGAGGGAACACAGATACGCAGTATTTT.

The J gene is TRBJ1-2, the V gene TRBV30, with D hard to call. V lost 1 base to trimming and J lost 2 bases, with 11 bases between them. Germline V gives CDR1 GTSNPN, CDR2 SVGIG (reference sequence). This CDR3 region has 14 residues. Here the CDR3 DNA reads TGTGCCTGGAGTGGAGGTGCGCTGAACTATGGCTACACCTTC. It translates to CAWSGGALNYGYTF.

The gene calls are TRBV19 and TRBJ2-6; D call uncertain. The germline V gene encodes CDR1 LNHDA and CDR2 SQIVND (reference sequence). Deletions cut 3 bases from V and 3 bases from J, with 9 bases between. The CDR3 contains 15 residues. As DNA, the CDR3 is TGTGCCAGTAGTATTATGGGCGGTGGGGCCAACGTCCTGACTTTC. This gives the protein CASSIMGGGANVLTF.

This clone was seen only a few times. This chain connects TRBV9 to TRBJ2-7; 7 positions match TRBD1. The CDR3 totals 13 residues. Germline CDR1 and CDR2: SGDLS and YYNGEE. J was trimmed by 8 bases and V by 3 bases; bases with no gene match: 8. The CDR3 here is CASSGLPQGQQYF. CDR3 DNA sequence: TGTGCCAGCAGCGGACTCCCACAGGGGCAGCAGTACTTC. The full variable domain, completed using reference TRBV9 and TRBJ2-7, is DSGVTQTPKHLITATGQRVTLRCSPRSGDLSVYWYQQSLDQGLQFLIQYYNGEERAKGNILERFSAQQFPDLHSELNLSSLELGDSALYFCASSGLPQGQQYFGPGTRLTVT.

V is TRBV4-3 and J is TRBJ2-3; no definite D call. Germline lookup yields CDR1 LGHNA and CDR2 YSLEER. V was pared by 4 bases and J by 4 bases, with 12 bases between. The CDR3 is 14 amino acids. The CDR3 region is CASSLGVSADTQYF. As DNA, the CDR3 is TGCGCCAGCAGCCTAGGCGTTTCGGCAGATACGCAGTATTTT.

This clone was recorded once. CDR3 loop: CASSLDGYEQYF. CDR3 DNA sequence: TGTGCCAGCAGCCTCGACGGGTACGAGCAGTACTTC. The gene calls are TRBV11-3 and TRBJ2-7; D remains unclear. Per germline, CDR1 SGHNT and CDR2 YENEEA. This CDR3 has 12 residues. The V gene lost 5 bases and the J gene lost 4 bases, with 9 bases spanning the gap.

The J gene is TRBJ2-5, the V gene TRBV5-1; D is ambiguous. The CDR3 loop spans 14 amino acids. Trimming removed 1 base from V and 2 bases from J, with 9 bases in between. The V gene's germline CDR1 is SGHRS and CDR2 YFSETQ. CDR3 in DNA: TGCGCCAGCAGCTTGAGGTCAACTCAAGAGACCCAGTACTTC. Protein sequence: CASSLRSTQETQYF. Complete variable domain (other parts from reference TRBV5-1 and TRBJ2-5): KAGVTQTPRYLIKTRGQQVTLSCSPISGHRSVSWYQQTPGQGLQFLFEYFSETQRNKGNFPGRFSGRQFSNSRSEMNVSTLELGDSALYLCASSLRSTQETQYFGPGTRLLVL.

The genes are TRBV25-1 and TRBJ2-7; a weak D match, TRBD2 (6 bases). Looked up from germline, CDR1 is MGHDK and CDR2 is SYGVNS. V lost 7 bases and J 4 bases, leaving 14 bases between the germline ends. The CDR3 totals 13 residues. CDR3 DNA: TGTGCCAGCACCCAGGGAGGTTTGTACGAGCAGTACTTC. It translates to CASTQGGLYEQYF.

This chain connects TRBV5-1 to TRBJ1-1, with a possible D match to TRBD1 (6 bases). CDR1 is SGHRS, CDR2 YFSETQ, per germline. Trimming cost V 4 bases and J 0 bases, with 16 bases left between them. The CDR3 is 16 residues long. CDR3 DNA sequence: TGCGCCAGCAGCCCGGTGACAGGTGTCATGAACACTGAAGCTTTCTTT. Its protein product is CASSPVTGVMNTEAFF.

The CDR3 reads CASSLGGNTGELFF. In DNA, the CDR3 is TGTGCCAGCAGCTTGGGGGGAAACACCGGGGAGCTGTTTTTT. J is TRBJ2-2 and V is TRBV5-6; D not certain. Germline values: CDR1 SGHDT, CDR2 YYEEEE. The V end was cut by 0 bases, the J end by 2 bases, with 5 bases between. The CDR3 has 14 residues.

This clone was counted between two and nine times. As DNA, the CDR3 is TGTGCCAGCAGCCGGGGGGCAAACAATCAGCCCCAGCATTTT. Protein sequence: CASSRGANNQPQHF. This chain uses TRBV7-9 with TRBJ1-5; a possible D gene is TRBD1 (6 bases). Germline values: CDR1 SEHNR, CDR2 FQNEAQ (reference sequence). V was clipped by 5 bases and J by 3 bases, with 11 bases between them. The CDR3 loop spans 14 amino acids.

V is TRBV4-2 and J is TRBJ2-1, with 10 bases fitting TRBD1. V gave up 3 bases and J gave up 16 bases; unmatched junction bases: 6. This CDR3 comprises 12 residues. CDR1 is LGHNA and CDR2 is YNFKEQ in the germline V gene. CDR3 bases: TGTGCCAGCAGCCAGGGGGACAGGGGCCAATTCTTC. The encoded protein is CASSQGDRGQFF.